This T cell receptor beta chain was found in a study of blood T cell repertoires in COVID-19. In the authors' workflow: The authors estimated nucleated cell counts from reference gene primer amplification. TCRdb's table, derived via immunoSEQ multiplex PCR, lists solely in-frame clones and lacks some. That table gives V, J and clone size, and the DNA gave D and trimming. The table shows a few hundred thousand clones, with about 90% occurring only once. This clone was counted a few times. The ends were cut back, 2 bases at V and 5 bases at J, with 13 bases in the middle. This CDR3 comprises 14 residues. Germline-derived CDR1 and CDR2 are SGHNT and YYREEE (reference sequence).

The genes are TRBV5-4 and TRBJ2-5; tentatively, D is TRBD2 (6 bases). This TCR came from a woman under 40 who had recovered from COVID-19. Sequences were obtained from PBMCs or T cells enriched from blood (not recorded which). The CDR3 DNA reads as TGTGCCAGCAGCTTCTGGAGGGGCGGGGAGACCCAGTACTTC. Protein sequence: CASSFWRGGETQYF.